These 18 T cell receptor beta chains share one sample of origin, sequenced in a study of beta chain features in type 1 diabetes. Whole-study results and caveats: Among patients with Type 1 diabetes, TCRB CDR3s were moderately but significantly shorter in every one of the four CD4+ subsets.

Their recognized antigens are unknown. The authors reverse transcribed all of the isolated RNA, so sequencing captured expressed TCRB transcripts. Assay used: immunoSEQ multiplex PCR; TCRdb lists only in-frame clones, some missing. The sample lists some 280,000 clones, roughly an eighth occurring once. Source material: naive CD4+ T cells from blood. Receptors were obtained from a man under 40 with type 1 diabetes.

The chain joins TRBV28 to TRBJ2-3; 12 bases line up with TRBD2. The V gene end was trimmed by 6 bases and the J gene end by 7 bases; junction bases not matched to a gene: 8. From germline, CDR1 is MDHEN and CDR2 SYDVKM. The CDR3 consists of 15 residues. Here the CDR3 DNA reads TGTGCCAGCAGACGCCTAGCGGGAGGGCAGAATACGCAGTATTTT. Translation gives CASRRLAGGQNTQYF.

Details on this clone: Other DNA sequences in the same sample also yield this CDR3. The rearrangement joins TRBV18 to TRBJ2-7; 9 bases are shared with TRBD1. From germline, CDR1 is KGHSH and CDR2 LQKENI. The junction had 4 bases not matched to a gene; V was cut back by 3 bases and J by 4 bases. This CDR3 comprises 14 residues. In nucleotides, the CDR3 is TGTGCCAGCTCACCTCCGGGACAGGGTTACGAGCAGTACTTC. This codes for CASSPPGQGYEQYF.

This clone showed up just a few times. The V call is TRBV28, the J call TRBJ1-2; D uncertain. The CDR3 is 13 amino acids. V lost 3 bases to trimming and J lost 4 bases, with 9 bases between them. Germline V CDR1 and CDR2: MDHEN, SYDVKM. The CDR3 loop reads CASSLGQSYGYTF. The CDR3, as DNA: TGTGCCAGCAGTTTGGGCCAGTCCTATGGCTACACCTTC.

The CDR3 sequence is CASSLSQGYKETQYF. The CDR3 bases are TGTGCCAGCAGTTTATCTCAGGGGTACAAGGAGACCCAGTACTTC. The chain has TRBV27 and TRBJ2-5; perhaps TRBD1 as D (6 bases). Trimming pared 0 bases from V and 5 bases from J, leaving 13 bases between. Germline values: CDR1 MNHEY, CDR2 SMNVEV (reference sequence). The CDR3 consists of 15 residues.

This clone occurred a few times. The chain has TRBV11-1 and TRBJ2-7, with a tentative D call TRBD1 (6 bases). The CDR3 covers 14 residues. CDR1 is SGHAT, CDR2 FQDESV, per germline (reference sequence). With 0 bases removed from V and 2 bases from J, the gap between germline ends came to 8 bases. The chain's CDR3 is CASSLARGPYEQYF. For the CDR3, the DNA is TGTGCCAGCAGCTTAGCCAGGGGCCCCTACGAGCAGTACTTC.

This clone was observed a handful of times. The V and J genes are TRBV27 and TRBJ1-1; 9 bases map to TRBD1. The CDR3 runs 14 residues. The J segment lost 4 bases and the V segment lost 2 bases, leaving 2 bases of the junction unmatched. CDR1 and CDR2 (germline): MNHEY, SMNVEV (reference sequence). CDR3 nucleotide sequence: TGTGCCAGCAGTTTAGACAGGGGGAGCACTGAAGCTTTCTTT. Translation: CASSLDRGSTEAFF.

There are a few counts of this clone. The genes are TRBV6-1 and TRBJ2-1; the match to TRBD2 covers 13 bases. V gave up 4 bases and J gave up 2 bases; unmatched junction bases: 2. Germline V CDR1 and CDR2: MNHNS, SASEGT. The CDR3 runs 16 residues. The DNA of the CDR3 is TGTGCCAGCAGTGGACTAGCGGGAGGAGCCTACAATGAGCAGTTCTTC. It is translated as CASSGLAGGAYNEQFF.

This clone was seen more than once but under ten times. The chain recombines TRBV7-3 with TRBJ1-1; 8 bases line up with TRBD1. The germline V gene has CDR1 SGHTA and CDR2 FQGTGA. The CDR3 contains 18 residues. The trim removed 1 base at V and 2 bases at J, leaving 12 bases unmatched. This chain's CDR3 is CASSLMEDREILNTEAFF. CDR3 nucleotides: TGTGCCAGCAGCTTAATGGAGGACAGGGAAATCCTTAACACTGAAGCTTTCTTT.

This clone showed up just a few times. The rearrangement uses TRBV14 and TRBJ2-3; 7 bases are shared with TRBD2. The germline V gene encodes CDR1 SGHDN and CDR2 FVKESK. The CDR3 has 13 amino acids. Trimming cost V 0 bases and J 9 bases; bases outside gene matches: 3. CDR3 in amino acids: CASSQDLGGTQYF. In nucleotides, the CDR3 is TGTGCCAGCAGCCAAGATCTGGGGGGGACGCAGTATTTT.

Only a few counts were recorded for this clone. The chain employs TRBV5-4 and TRBJ2-3; 14 nucleotides match TRBD2. V shed 5 bases and J 5 bases; nucleotides not matched to a gene: 7. CDR1 is SGHNT and CDR2 is YYREEE in the germline V gene (reference sequence). The CDR3 totals 16 residues. CDR3 amino acids: CASRPGLAGGGDTQYF. The DNA for the CDR3 is TGTGCCAGCAGACCCGGACTAGCGGGAGGAGGAGATACGCAGTATTTT.

This clone has more than one count but fewer than ten. The chain uses TRBV18 and TRBJ2-1, with 8 bases matching TRBD2. CDR3 length: 15 amino acids. V was pared by 6 bases and J by 6 bases, with 10 bases of the junction left unmatched. The germline V gene encodes CDR1 KGHSH and CDR2 LQKENI. CDR3 in amino acids: CASSGGVGTSNEQFF. The DNA for the CDR3 is TGTGCCAGCTCCGGGGGGGTTGGGACCTCCAATGAGCAGTTCTTC.

This chain connects TRBV4-3 to TRBJ2-3; 8 bases line up with TRBD2. The length of the CDR3 is 16 residues. Germline V gene data show CDR1 as LGHNA and CDR2 as YSLEER. The ends lost 1 base at V and 3 bases at J; junction bases unmatched: 6. CDR3 sequence: CASSQGNSGRTDTQYF. In DNA form, the CDR3 reads TGCGCCAGCAGCCAAGGTAACAGCGGGAGAACAGATACGCAGTATTTT.

The V call is TRBV5-1, the J call TRBJ2-5; TRBD2 matches 9 bases. Germline CDR1 is SGHRS and CDR2 is YFSETQ. CDR3 length: 15 residues. V shed 0 bases, J shed 4 bases, and the junction held 4 bases outside the gene matches. The DNA for the CDR3 is TGCGCCAGCAGCTTGGAGAGCGGGAGGTCAGAGACCCAGTACTTC. This translates into CASSLESGRSETQYF.

The rearrangement uses TRBV7-3 and TRBJ1-1, with D possibly matching TRBD1 (5 bases). CDR1 is SGHTA, CDR2 FQGTGA, per germline. V was cut by 2 bases and J by 4 bases, with 11 bases left in between. The CDR3 is 14 amino acids. Written as DNA, the CDR3 is TGTGCCAGCAGCTTACAAGGGGAGGGCACTGAAGCTTTCTTT. This codes for CASSLQGEGTEAFF. The full variable domain, completed using reference TRBV7-3 and TRBJ1-1, is GAGVSQTPSNKVTEKGKYVELRCDPISGHTALYWYRQSLGQGPEFLIYFQGTGAADDSGLPNDRFFAVRPEGSVSTLKIQRTERGDSAVYLCASSLQGEGTEAFFGQGTRLTVV.

This clone has just a few counts. V gene TRBV5-1 combines with J gene TRBJ2-3, with TRBD2 as a possible D gene (6 bases). Germline CDR1 is SGHRS and CDR2 is YFSETQ. The CDR3 is made up of 15 amino acids. Between the trimmed V and J ends, which lost 0 bases and 4 bases, there was a span of 12 bases. CDR3 sequence (DNA): TGCGCCAGCAGCTTGGTCCCGGGAGCCTCAGATACGCAGTATTTT. Translated: CASSLVPGASDTQYF.

The chain employs TRBV9 and TRBJ2-1; TRBD2 might be the D (6 bases). Germline lookup yields CDR1 SGDLS and CDR2 YYNGEE. The length of the CDR3 is 17 residues. V lost 0 bases, J lost 9 bases, and 22 bases lay in between. The CDR3 is CASSVGSATRAMGEQFF. The CDR3 region has the DNA TGTGCCAGCAGCGTAGGTTCGGCGACTAGGGCTATGGGTGAGCAGTTCTTC. Drawing the rest from reference TRBV9 and TRBJ2-1, the complete variable domain is DSGVTQTPKHLITATGQRVTLRCSPRSGDLSVYWYQQSLDQGLQFLIQYYNGEERAKGNILERFSAQQFPDLHSELNLSSLELGDSALYFCASSVGSATRAMGEQFFGPGTRLTVL.

This chain connects TRBV4-2 to TRBJ2-4, with TRBD1 matching 8 bases. Losses at the gene ends were 4 bases for V and 5 bases for J; bases not matched to a gene: 7. Germline lookup yields CDR1 LGHNA and CDR2 YNFKEQ. The CDR3 extends over 15 amino acids. CDR3 loop: CASSLRAGQENIQYF. The CDR3 DNA follows: TGTGCCAGCAGCCTACGGGCGGGACAGGAAAACATTCAGTACTTC.

The chain has TRBV5-1 and TRBJ2-5, with D unclear. Trimming took 2 bases from V and 1 from J, leaving 9 bases between them. Per the germline V gene, CDR1 is SGHRS and CDR2 is YFSETQ. This CDR3 region has 14 residues. The CDR3 sequence: CASSFRLRQETQYF. The CDR3 nucleotides read TGCGCCAGCAGCTTCCGACTGCGCCAAGAGACCCAGTACTTC.